Listed below are T cell receptor beta chains from one sample, sequenced in a study of cytomegalovirus exposure and HLA in healthy donors. This table comes from immunoSEQ multiplex PCR, and its TCRdb copy is limited to in-frame clones, with some not included. The sample carries 150,000 or so clones, more than 75% recorded once. The sample comprised PBMCs. All receptors come from a middle-aged woman in good health and CMV-seronegative. CDR3s include the opening cysteine and the closing phenylalanine or tryptophan. Fields, in order: J gene, V gene, CDR3 protein.

TRBJ2-1	TRBV9	CASSPRLAGGYNEQFF
NA	TRBV2	CASREGQQPGEQYF
TRBJ2-4	TRBV28	CASRRTGVNIQYF
TRBJ1-4	TRBV9	CASSPYGTLNEKLFF
TRBJ2-7	TRBV14	CASSHEVEYEQYF
TRBJ2-3	TRBV6-6	CASRRTDTQYF
TRBJ2-5	TRBV4-3	CASSQGIGTSETQYF
TRBJ2-3	TRBV27	CASSYTSPRGTDTDTQYF
TRBJ1-5	TRBV30	CAWSGLNSNQPQHF
TRBJ2-7	TRBV6-5	CASSPREGFGEQYF
TRBJ2-7	TRBV11-3	CASSPRQGLPYEQYF
TRBJ2-3	TRBV4-1	CASSLVLGSDTQYF
TRBJ2-4	TRBV4-2	CASSRVLSAEAKNIQYF
TRBJ1-5	TRBV28	CASSPGPRQGDWQPQHF
TRBJ2-5	TRBV5-1	CASSLVSSSRRQETQYF
TRBJ1-1	TRBV6-5	CASSYIRGAYTEAFF